The 31 T cell receptor beta chains presented below share a single source sample, sequenced in a study of blood T cell repertoires in COVID-19. Measured with immunoSEQ multiplex PCR; TCRdb has only the in-frame clones, and not every one. The repertoire has 250,000 to 300,000 clones, 88% of them found once; the top ten carry roughly 7%. Input material: peripheral blood. The receptors shown here come from a woman in her thirties who had recovered from COVID-19.

J is TRBJ1-1 and V is TRBV7-2; 10 bases agree with TRBD1. This CDR3 comprises 16 residues. The J segment lost 4 bases and the V segment lost 5 bases, leaving 10 bases of the junction unmatched. Germline V lookup: CDR1 SGHTA, CDR2 FQGNSA. The DNA for the CDR3 is TGTGCCAGCAGCGGATTCCGGGACAGGGGAGGCACTGAAGCTTTCTTT. Its translation: CASSGFRDRGGTEAFF.

Remarks on this clone: This same CDR3 is encoded by further DNA sequences in the sample. CDR3 DNA: TGTGCCAGCAGCGTATCGGGGATGAACACTGAAGCTTTCTTT. It encodes CASSVSGMNTEAFF. The genes are TRBV9 and TRBJ1-1; D gene ambiguous. CDR1 and CDR2 (germline): SGDLS, YYNGEE. V dropped 1 base and J dropped 0 bases, with 7 bases sitting between them. The length of the CDR3 is 14 residues.

The CDR3 loop is CASAPWTPNTEAFF. Here the CDR3 DNA reads TGTGCCAGCGCCCCTTGGACACCGAACACTGAAGCTTTCTTT. The V and J genes are TRBV7-2 and TRBJ1-1; D perhaps matches TRBD1 (5 bases). Looked up from germline, CDR1 is SGHTA and CDR2 is FQGNSA. Deletions cut 8 bases from V and 1 base from J, with 14 bases between. This CDR3 has 14 amino acids.

The rearrangement joins TRBV2 to TRBJ2-1; D perhaps matches TRBD1 (6 bases). Trimming took off 3 bases at V and 9 bases at J, with 15 bases between the two ends. The CDR3 has 14 amino acids. Germline values: CDR1 SNHLY, CDR2 FYNNEI. The CDR3 sequence: CASSDRGPGGEQFF. The CDR3 DNA reads as TGTGCCAGCAGTGACAGGGGCCCTGGGGGTGAGCAGTTCTTC.

This rearrangement joins TRBV28 to TRBJ2-7, with D possibly TRBD1 on 6 matching bases. The germline V and J ends were trimmed by 7 bases and 5 bases, with 15 bases remaining between them. The CDR3 contains 13 residues. CDR1 MDHEN and CDR2 SYDVKM come from the germline V gene. In DNA form, the CDR3 reads TGTGCCAGCAACGAAGCAGGGGTGGACGAGCAGTACTTC. As protein: CASNEAGVDEQYF.

The rearrangement uses TRBV6-4 and TRBJ2-3; 9 positions match TRBD2. The CDR3 is 16 amino acids. Germline V CDR1 and CDR2: MRHNA, SNTAGT. The J segment lost 3 bases and the V segment lost 5 bases, leaving 9 bases of the junction unmatched. CDR3 sequence: CASSYRAGGSTDTQYF. DNA for the CDR3: TGTGCCAGCAGTTATCGGGCGGGGGGGTCGACAGATACGCAGTATTTT.

This clone was seen a few times. The chain links TRBV5-1 to TRBJ1-1, with 7 bases identical to TRBD1. The CDR3 spans 13 residues. Germline V gives CDR1 SGHRS, CDR2 YFSETQ. With 0 bases clipped from V and 7 bases from J, the junction kept 3 bases outside the gene matches. CDR3 sequence: CASSLEDRSEAFF. The CDR3 DNA sequence: TGCGCCAGCAGCTTGGAGGACAGGAGTGAAGCTTTCTTT.

This clone has a single count. The chain employs TRBV15 and TRBJ1-1; 8 nucleotides line up with TRBD1. CDR1 is LNHNV and CDR2 is YYDKDF in the germline V gene (reference sequence). Germline trimming cut 3 bases from V and 5 bases from J; bases unmatched to any gene: 8. There are 15 residues in the CDR3. CDR3 in amino acids: CATSSRRGLGTEAFF. CDR3 in DNA: TGTGCCACCAGCAGTCGCAGGGGGCTAGGGACTGAAGCTTTCTTT.

The genes are TRBV9 and TRBJ2-3; TRBD1 is a possible D gene (5 bases). The germline V gene has CDR1 SGDLS and CDR2 YYNGEE. CDR3 length: 14 amino acids. V lost 3 bases and J lost 0, with 8 bases in between. The CDR3 sequence: CASSARQSTDTQYF. DNA for the CDR3: TGTGCCAGCAGCGCGAGACAGAGCACAGATACGCAGTATTTT. The variable domain in full, completed from reference TRBV9 and TRBJ2-3, reads DSGVTQTPKHLITATGQRVTLRCSPRSGDLSVYWYQQSLDQGLQFLIQYYNGEERAKGNILERFSAQQFPDLHSELNLSSLELGDSALYFCASSARQSTDTQYFGPGTRLTVL.

The genes are TRBV5-6 and TRBJ1-4; TRBD1 matches at 9 bases. The CDR3 is made up of 15 amino acids. V was pared by 2 bases and J by 8 bases, with 7 bases of the junction left unmatched. Per the germline V gene, CDR1 is SGHDT and CDR2 is YYEEEE. The CDR3 spells CASSLSGTGKEKLFF. The CDR3 DNA reads as TGTGCCAGCAGCTTATCAGGGACAGGGAAAGAAAAACTGTTTTTT.

The chain is built from TRBV7-2 and TRBJ2-5, with 12 bases fitting TRBD2. V was clipped by 5 bases and J by 5 bases; unmatched bases: 12. There are 17 residues in the CDR3. Germline V lookup: CDR1 SGHTA, CDR2 FQGNSA. The CDR3 DNA is TGTGCCAGCAGCCCGATCCTAGCGGGGGGGCCGGTTGAGACCCAGTACTTC. Its protein is CASSPILAGGPVETQYF.

The rearrangement uses TRBV27 and TRBJ1-5; D may be TRBD1 (6 bases). The germline V and J ends were trimmed by 6 bases and 6 bases, with 15 bases remaining between them. The germline V gene has CDR1 MNHEY and CDR2 SMNVEV (reference sequence). The CDR3 length is 14 residues. CDR3: CASSSGTYGQPQHF. Written as DNA, the CDR3 is TGTGCCAGCAGCTCCGGGACATATGGTCAGCCCCAGCATTTT.

Concerning this clone: At one of its ends the junction is not consistent with the germline gene, which may arise from a read error. The V call is TRBV12-5, the J call TRBJ2-2; possibly TRBD2 for D (5 bases). This CDR3 contains 14 residues. Germline V gives CDR1 LGHNT, CDR2 FRNRAP. DNA of the CDR3: TGTGCTAGTGGCTTGGACGGGGTCACCGGGGAGCTGTTTTTT. It translates to CASGLDGVTGELFF.

This clone was seen a single time. V is TRBV13 and J is TRBJ1-1; D is unresolved. The CDR3 has 14 amino acids. V lost 0 bases, J lost 4 bases, and 9 bases lay in between. Germline CDR1 reads PRHDT; CDR2 reads FYEKMQ (reference sequence). The CDR3: CASSLGGGLTEAFF. Written as DNA, the CDR3 is TGTGCCAGCAGCTTAGGGGGAGGACTCACTGAAGCTTTCTTT.

The gene calls are TRBV3-1 (or the pseudogene TRBV3-2) and TRBJ2-1, with D possibly TRBD2 on 5 matching bases. Germline values: CDR1 LGHDT, CDR2 YNNKEL (reference sequence). This CDR3 contains 13 residues. V was pared by 2 bases and J by 9 bases, with 11 bases between. CDR3 residues: CASSQYGGSEQFF. The CDR3 coding sequence is TGTGCCAGCAGCCAATACGGTGGGAGTGAGCAGTTCTTC.

J is TRBJ1-6 and V is TRBV18; D is unclear. The CDR3 has 14 amino acids. Germline V lookup: CDR1 KGHSH, CDR2 LQKENI. Trimming pared 6 bases from V and 7 bases from J, leaving 13 bases between. CDR3: CASSPTSKNSPLHF. CDR3 nucleotide sequence: TGTGCCAGCTCCCCCACCAGTAAGAATTCACCCCTCCACTTT. The full variable domain, in which reference TRBV18 and TRBJ1-6 provide the parts outside the CDR3, is NAGVMQNPRHLVRRRGQEARLRCSPMKGHSHVYWYRQLPEEGLKFMVYLQKENIIDESGMPKERFSAEFPKEGPSILRIQQVVRGDSAAYFCASSPTSKNSPLHFGNGTRLTVT.

This clone was picked up one time. This chain joins TRBV2 and TRBJ2-7; 9 bases align to TRBD2. J gave up 2 bases and V 8 bases, and 4 bases lay outside the gene matches. The V gene's germline CDR1 is SNHLY and CDR2 FYNNEI. This CDR3 contains 13 residues. CDR3 bases: TGTGCCAGCGCGGGGGGGAAACCCTACGAGCAGTACTTC. Translation: CASAGGKPYEQYF.

This clone has a single count. The genes are TRBV2 and TRBJ1-1; 9 bases agree with TRBD1. There are 14 residues in the CDR3. Germline CDR1 SNHLY, CDR2 FYNNEI. V trimming: 6 bases; J trimming: 7 bases; junction bases outside the gene matches: 9. CDR3 protein: CASRPGQGLGEAFF. CDR3 nucleotide sequence: TGTGCCAGCAGACCGGGACAGGGTTTAGGTGAAGCTTTCTTT.

The chain employs TRBV14 and TRBJ2-7, with 7 positions matching TRBD1. The germline gives CDR1 SGHDN, CDR2 FVKESK. The CDR3 sequence is 13 residues long. The junction had 2 bases not matched to a gene; V was cut back by 5 bases and J by 1 base. The CDR3 here is CASSKGQSYEQYF. The CDR3 DNA sequence: TGTGCCAGCAGCAAGGGACAGTCCTACGAGCAGTACTTC.

The chain links TRBV7-7 to TRBJ2-5, with D maybe TRBD1 (7 bases). Trimming took off 6 bases at V and 2 bases at J, with 13 bases between the two ends. There are 14 residues in the CDR3. Germline CDR1 and CDR2: SSHAT and FNYEAQ (reference sequence). In DNA, the CDR3 is TGTGCCAGCAGTAGGTCAGGGGGGCAAGAGACCCAGTACTTC. As protein: CASSRSGGQETQYF.

This CDR3 is CASSTSGNTGELFF. CDR3 nucleotide sequence: TGTGCCAGCAGCACTAGCGGGAACACCGGGGAGCTGTTTTTT. The rearrangement uses TRBV11-3 and TRBJ2-2; TRBD2 aligns across 8 bases. CDR3 length: 14 residues. Germline trimming cut 5 bases from V and 1 base from J; bases unmatched to any gene: 0. Germline CDR1 reads SGHNT; CDR2 reads YENEEA.

This clone was observed a few times. The gene calls are TRBV2 and TRBJ1-5, with TRBD1 matching over 7 bases. This CDR3 has 14 residues. Germline CDR1 reads SNHLY; CDR2 reads FYNNEI. The trim removed 5 bases at V and 6 bases at J, leaving 7 bases unmatched. CDR3 in amino acids: CASSLTGERQPQHF. DNA of the CDR3: TGTGCCAGCAGTCTCACAGGGGAGCGTCAGCCCCAGCATTTT.

V gene TRBV28 combines with J gene TRBJ1-2; 7 bases agree with TRBD1. The CDR3 totals 15 residues. Looked up from germline, CDR1 is MDHEN and CDR2 is SYDVKM. V lost 6 bases, J lost 8 bases, and 15 bases stayed unmatched. Here the CDR3 DNA reads TGTGCCAGCAGCACAGGGGCTCCCCTAACTCGAGGCTACACCTTC. Translation gives CASSTGAPLTRGYTF.

The rearrangement joins TRBV4-3 to TRBJ1-1, with TRBD1 as a possible D gene (6 bases). The CDR3 covers 13 residues. V lost 0 bases and J 10 bases, leaving 12 bases between the germline ends. Germline assignment: CDR1 LGHNA and CDR2 YSLEER. The CDR3 protein is CASSQDWGLRAFF. In DNA, the CDR3 is TGCGCCAGCAGCCAAGATTGGGGGCTTCGAGCTTTCTTT.

This clone was observed once. This chain links TRBV2 with TRBJ1-3; possibly TRBD1 for D (5 bases). Between the trimmed V and J ends, which lost 1 base and 0 bases, there was a span of 7 bases. The CDR3 loop spans 15 amino acids. Germline V gene data show CDR1 as SNHLY and CDR2 as FYNNEI. This CDR3 reads CASSEGQISGNTIYF. The DNA of the CDR3 is TGTGCCAGCAGTGAAGGACAGATCTCTGGAAACACCATATATTTT. The variable domain in full, completed from reference TRBV2 and TRBJ1-3, reads EPEVTQTPSHQVTQMGQEVILRCVPISNHLYFYWYRQILGQKVEFLVSFYNNEISEKSEIFDDQFSVERPDGSNFTLKIRSTKLEDSAMYFCASSEGQISGNTIYFGEGSWLTVV.

The gene calls are TRBV7-2 and TRBJ2-5, with 13 bases matching TRBD2. The V gene end was trimmed by 9 bases and the J gene end by 5 bases; junction bases not matched to a gene: 9. Germline lookup yields CDR1 SGHTA and CDR2 FQGNSA. The CDR3 totals 15 residues. The CDR3 spells CASRRTSGGGETQYF. The CDR3 nucleotides are TGTGCCAGTCGACGGACTAGCGGGGGAGGGGAGACCCAGTACTTC.

A few counts support this clone. The V and J genes are TRBV7-8 and TRBJ2-3; D is unresolved. This CDR3 has 12 amino acids. Trimming took off 5 bases at V and 2 bases at J, with 5 bases between the two ends. The germline gives CDR1 SGHVS, CDR2 FQNEAQ. The CDR3 DNA is TGTGCCAGCAGCCTTTACACAGATACGCAGTATTTT. It yields the protein CASSLYTDTQYF.

The chain joins TRBV7-9 to TRBJ1-2; D gene uncertain. V was shortened by 1 base and J by 0 bases, with 12 bases between the two germline ends. The germline V gene has CDR1 SEHNR and CDR2 FQNEAQ (reference sequence). The length of the CDR3 is 16 residues. The CDR3 region is CASSLGVTRANYGYTF. As DNA, the CDR3 is TGTGCCAGCAGCTTAGGGGTGACGCGGGCTAACTATGGCTACACCTTC.

The V gene is TRBV9, the J gene TRBJ2-1, with a tentative D call TRBD1 (6 bases). Germline V gene sequence: CDR1 SGDLS, CDR2 YYNGEE. The length of the CDR3 is 17 residues. V lost 4 bases and J lost 5, with 22 bases in between. In DNA, the CDR3 is TGTGCCAGCAGCCCTAGCTCGACACAAACAGGGAACAATGAGCAGTTCTTC. Its protein is CASSPSSTQTGNNEQFF.

This sequence joins TRBV28 and TRBJ2-1, with D uncertain. Looked up from germline, CDR1 is MDHEN and CDR2 is SYDVKM. The CDR3 is 12 amino acids. Trimming stripped 1 base from V and 6 bases from J, with 4 bases between. CDR3 nucleotide sequence: TGTGCCAGCAGTTTATCAATCAATGAGCAGTTCTTC. Its translation is CASSLSINEQFF. Based on the CDR3 plus reference TRBV28 and TRBJ2-1, the full variable domain is DVKVTQSSRYLVKRTGEKVFLECVQDMDHENMFWYRQDPGLGLRLIYFSYDVKMKEKGDIPEGYSVSREKKERFSLILESASTNQTSMYLCASSLSINEQFFGPGTRLTVL.

This rearrangement joins TRBV3-1 (or the pseudogene TRBV3-2) to TRBJ2-1, with TRBD1 matching over 7 bases. V gave up 1 base and J gave up 4 bases; unmatched junction bases: 1. CDR3 size: 14 residues. Germline assignment: CDR1 LGHDT and CDR2 YNNKEL (reference sequence). CDR3 coding DNA: TGTGCCAGCAGCCAAGGACAGGGTTACAATGAGCAGTTCTTC. Amino acids: CASSQGQGYNEQFF.